This is a list of T cell receptor beta chains from one sample in a study of OX40 agonist ivuxolimab in advanced cancers. Clones were read by immunoSEQ multiplex PCR, and TCRdb kept only the in-frame ones, dropping some. The sample records about 70,000 clones, 70% to 90% being singletons. The material sequenced was CD4+ or CD8+ T cells sorted from blood, taken in a trial of the OX40 agonist ivuxolimab. The receptors here all came from an adult with an advanced solid tumor such as melanoma, head and neck, liver or kidney cancer. Each CDR3 is given with its conserved first and last residue. The D gene is left open where the match is weak. Only part of the rows carry a size: once, few, many, or a class if the clone is expanded.

D: -
J: TRBJ1-5
V: TRBV5-6
size: -
CDR3: CASSYGGRSNQPQHF
DNA: TGTGCCAGCAGCTATGGGGGCAGATCTAATCAGCCCCAGCATTTT

D: -
J: TRBJ2-7
V: TRBV7-2
size: once
CDR3: CASSPTGYEQYF
DNA: TGTGCCAGCAGCCCGACAGGCTACGAGCAGTACTTC

D: TRBD1
J: TRBJ1-4
V: TRBV18
size: -
CDR3: CASSPIPIMGQGGEKLFF
DNA: TGTGCCAGCTCACCGATACCTATTATGGGACAGGGTGGAGAAAAACTGTTTTTT

D: TRBD2
J: TRBJ2-7
V: TRBV5-1
size: few
CDR3: CASSLDRGLAGQSYEQYF
DNA: TGCGCCAGCAGCTTGGACAGGGGACTAGCGGGCCAGTCCTACGAGCAGTACTTC

D: -
J: TRBJ1-2
V: TRBV10-3
size: -
CDR3: CAISEPPRGYGYTF
DNA: TGTGCCATCAGTGAGCCCCCACGGGGCTATGGCTACACCTTC

D: TRBD1
J: TRBJ2-2
V: TRBV5-4
size: -
CDR3: CASSPGGRETGELFF
DNA: TGTGCCAGCAGCCCAGGGGGCAGGGAAACCGGGGAGCTGTTTTTT

D: -
J: TRBJ1-1
V: TRBV5-1
size: -
CDR3: CASSLGSLNTEAFF
DNA: TGCGCCAGCAGCTTGGGATCACTGAACACTGAAGCTTTCTTT

D: -
J: TRBJ2-7
V: TRBV4-3
size: once
CDR3: CASSQDPRSGVEQYF
DNA: TGCGCCAGCAGCCAAGATCCTCGTTCAGGGGTCGAGCAGTACTTC

D: -
J: TRBJ1-6
V: TRBV6-4
size: -
CDR3: CASSHGGDSPLHF
DNA: TGTGCCAGCAGTCATGGAGGGGATTCACCCCTCCACTTT

D: TRBD1
J: TRBJ2-1
V: TRBV27
size: -
CDR3: CASSLGQGARDEQFF
DNA: TGTGCCAGCAGTTTGGGGCAGGGGGCGAGGGATGAGCAGTTCTTC

D: -
J: TRBJ2-7
V: TRBV6-1
size: -
CDR3: CASRPGHLNSYEQYF
DNA: TGTGCCAGCAGGCCGGGACACCTAAACTCCTACGAGCAGTACTTC

D: -
J: TRBJ1-2
V: TRBV28
size: -
CDR3: CASSWGGLRDGYTF
DNA: TGTGCCAGCAGTTGGGGGGGGCTCAGGGACGGCTACACCTTC

D: -
J: TRBJ1-1
V: TRBV4-3
size: -
CDR3: CASSQSWENTEAFF
DNA: TGCGCCAGCAGTCAGTCTTGGGAGAACACTGAAGCTTTCTTT

D: TRBD2
J: TRBJ2-2
V: TRBV5-4
size: -
CDR3: CASSPGLAGPLAGELFF
DNA: TGTGCCAGCAGCCCGGGACTAGCGGGACCCCTCGCCGGGGAGCTGTTTTTT

D: -
J: TRBJ2-5
V: TRBV30
size: -
CDR3: CAWGSGLGRAQYF
DNA: TGTGCCTGGGGGTCGGGCCTAGGCAGAGCCCAGTACTTC

D: -
J: TRBJ2-7
V: TRBV11-2
size: -
CDR3: CASSLPASSYEQYF
DNA: TGTGCCAGCAGCTTACCCGCCAGCTCCTACGAGCAGTACTTC

D: -
J: TRBJ2-7
V: TRBV19
size: once
CDR3: CASTQTDNSYEQYF
DNA: TGTGCCAGTACCCAGACAGACAACTCCTACGAGCAGTACTTC

D: -
J: TRBJ2-3
V: TRBV19
size: -
CDR3: CATGPDNTDTQYF
DNA: TGTGCGACGGGACCGGATAACACAGATACGCAGTATTTT

D: TRBD1
J: TRBJ2-7
V: TRBV28
size: -
CDR3: CASSPPGTGGFYEQYF
DNA: TGTGCCAGCAGTCCACCCGGGACAGGGGGGTTCTACGAGCAGTACTTC

D: -
J: TRBJ1-3
V: TRBV6-6
size: -
CDR3: CASTDEGLVSGNTIYF
DNA: TGTGCCAGCACCGACGAAGGACTAGTCTCTGGAAACACCATATATTTT

D: -
J: TRBJ2-2
V: TRBV9
size: -
CDR3: CASSPLGQFQAGELFF
DNA: TGTGCCAGCAGCCCTCTTGGACAGTTTCAGGCCGGGGAGCTGTTTTTT

D: -
J: TRBJ1-5
V: TRBV28
size: -
CDR3: CASSTQPQHF
DNA: TGTGCCAGCAGTACTCAGCCCCAGCATTTT

D: TRBD2
J: TRBJ2-2
V: TRBV5-4
size: once
CDR3: CASSSGTSGDTGELFF
DNA: TGTGCCAGCAGCTCCGGGACTAGCGGGGACACCGGGGAGCTGTTTTTT

D: -
J: TRBJ1-4
V: TRBV30
size: -
CDR3: CAWSVFPRDLNEKLFF
DNA: TGTGCCTGGAGTGTATTCCCCAGGGACTTAAATGAAAAACTGTTTTTT

D: TRBD2
J: TRBJ2-3
V: TRBV10-1
size: -
CDR3: CASSQLAGSRSSTDTQYF
DNA: TGCGCCAGCAGCCAACTAGCGGGCTCGCGCTCTAGCACAGATACGCAGTATTTT

D: -
J: TRBJ1-6
V: TRBV11-2
size: -
CDR3: CASSSTDRPNSPLHF
DNA: TGTGCCAGCAGCTCCACCGACAGACCCAATTCACCCCTCCACTTT

D: -
J: TRBJ2-4
V: TRBV11-2
size: -
CDR3: CASSLAGTGAMGYIQYF
DNA: TGTGCCAGCAGCTTAGCCGGGACTGGTGCGATGGGGTACATTCAGTACTTC

D: -
J: TRBJ2-2
V: TRBV6-6
size: -
CDR3: CASKQNMANTGELFF
DNA: TGTGCCAGCAAGCAAAACATGGCGAACACCGGGGAGCTGTTTTTT

D: -
J: TRBJ2-1
V: TRBV4-3
size: -
CDR3: CASSQEGSGQSDEQFF
DNA: TGCGCCAGCAGCCAAGAGGGGAGCGGCCAATCCGATGAGCAGTTCTTC

D: TRBD1
J: TRBJ1-5
V: TRBV19
size: -
CDR3: CASTATGGLQPQHF
DNA: TGTGCCAGTACTGCCACAGGGGGCCTTCAGCCCCAGCATTTT

D: TRBD1
J: TRBJ1-5
V: TRBV6-1
size: -
CDR3: CASNGQESQPQHF
DNA: TGTGCCAGCAATGGACAGGAAAGTCAGCCCCAGCATTTT

D: -
J: TRBJ1-2
V: TRBV5-1
size: -
CDR3: CASSFAGNYGYTF
DNA: TGCGCCAGCAGCTTTGCCGGTAACTATGGCTACACCTTC

D: TRBD1
J: TRBJ2-3
V: TRBV11-2
size: -
CDR3: CASSPWTGPNTQYF
DNA: TGTGCCAGCAGCCCTTGGACAGGTCCGAATACGCAGTATTTT

D: -
J: TRBJ1-6
V: TRBV7-8
size: -
CDR3: CASTLADPGFRTPLHF
DNA: TGTGCCAGCACCCTAGCCGACCCAGGGTTTCGAACGCCCCTCCACTTT

D: TRBD1
J: TRBJ2-7
V: TRBV7-9
size: -
CDR3: CASKRTGVSYEQYF
DNA: TGTGCCAGCAAGCGGACAGGGGTCTCCTACGAGCAGTACTTC

D: -
J: TRBJ2-1
V: TRBV9
size: -
CDR3: CASSVQLVRSYNEQFF
DNA: TGTGCCAGCAGCGTTCAACTAGTTAGATCCTACAATGAGCAGTTCTTC

D: -
J: TRBJ2-3
V: TRBV5-6
size: -
CDR3: CASSLPSLGDTQYF
DNA: TGTGCCAGCAGCTTACCCTCTTTGGGAGATACGCAGTATTTT

D: -
J: TRBJ1-2
V: TRBV7-2
size: -
CDR3: CASSIQDNYGYTF
DNA: TGTGCCAGCAGCATACAGGACAACTATGGCTACACCTTC